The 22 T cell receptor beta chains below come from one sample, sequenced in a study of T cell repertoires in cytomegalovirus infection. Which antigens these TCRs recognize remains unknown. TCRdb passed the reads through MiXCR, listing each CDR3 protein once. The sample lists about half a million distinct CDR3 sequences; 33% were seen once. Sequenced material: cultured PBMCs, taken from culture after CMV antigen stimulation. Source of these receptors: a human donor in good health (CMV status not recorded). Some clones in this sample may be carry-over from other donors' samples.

The CDR3 nucleotides read TGTGCCAGCAGTAGGCTAGCGGGACCCAATGAGCAGTTCTTC. Translated, it gives CASSRLAGPNEQFF. This rearrangement joins TRBV6-2 or TRBV6-3 to TRBJ2-1; the match to TRBD2 covers 9 bases. This CDR3 has 14 amino acids. With 5 bases clipped from V and 6 bases from J, the junction kept 5 bases outside the gene matches. Germline assignment: CDR1 MNHEY and CDR2 SVGEGT.

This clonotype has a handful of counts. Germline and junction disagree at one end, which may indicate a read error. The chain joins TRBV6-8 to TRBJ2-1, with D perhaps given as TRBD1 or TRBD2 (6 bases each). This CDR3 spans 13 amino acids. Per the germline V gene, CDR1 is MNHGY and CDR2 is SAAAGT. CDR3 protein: CGSVGGQGNEQFF. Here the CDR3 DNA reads TGTGGCAGCGTAGGGGGGCAAGGCAATGAGCAGTTCTTC.

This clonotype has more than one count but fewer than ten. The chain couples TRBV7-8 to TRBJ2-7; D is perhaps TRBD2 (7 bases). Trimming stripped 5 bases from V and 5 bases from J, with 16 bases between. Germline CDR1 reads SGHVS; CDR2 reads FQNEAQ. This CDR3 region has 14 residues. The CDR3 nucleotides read TGTGCCAGCAGCCGGACGGGGGGCAGCCACGAGCAGTACTTC. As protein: CASSRTGGSHEQYF.

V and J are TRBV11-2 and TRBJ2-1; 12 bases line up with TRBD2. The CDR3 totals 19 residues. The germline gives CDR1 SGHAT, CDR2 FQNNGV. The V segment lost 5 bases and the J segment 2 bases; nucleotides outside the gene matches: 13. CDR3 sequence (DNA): TGTGCCAGCAGCCTCGGGGGACTAGCGGGCGCTTCGACCTACAATGAGCAGTTCTTC. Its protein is CASSLGGLAGASTYNEQFF.

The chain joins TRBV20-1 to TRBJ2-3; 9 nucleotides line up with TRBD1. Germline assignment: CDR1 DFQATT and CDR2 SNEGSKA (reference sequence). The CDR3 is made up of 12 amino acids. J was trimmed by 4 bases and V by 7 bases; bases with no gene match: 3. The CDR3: CSDRGQADTQYF. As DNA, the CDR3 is TGCAGTGACAGGGGGCAGGCAGATACGCAGTATTTT.

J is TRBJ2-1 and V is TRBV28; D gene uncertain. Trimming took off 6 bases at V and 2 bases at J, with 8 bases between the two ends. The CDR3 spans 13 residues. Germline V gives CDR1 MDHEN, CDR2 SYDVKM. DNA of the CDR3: TGTGCCAGCAGCAAGGCCACCTACAATGAGCAGTTCTTC. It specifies CASSKATYNEQFF.

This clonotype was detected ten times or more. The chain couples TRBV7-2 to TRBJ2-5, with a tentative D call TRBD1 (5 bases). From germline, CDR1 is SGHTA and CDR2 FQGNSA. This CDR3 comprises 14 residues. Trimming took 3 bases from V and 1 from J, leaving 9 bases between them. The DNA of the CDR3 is TGTGCCAGCAGCTTGTACAGGAGCCAAGAGACCCAGTACTTC. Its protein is CASSLYRSQETQYF.

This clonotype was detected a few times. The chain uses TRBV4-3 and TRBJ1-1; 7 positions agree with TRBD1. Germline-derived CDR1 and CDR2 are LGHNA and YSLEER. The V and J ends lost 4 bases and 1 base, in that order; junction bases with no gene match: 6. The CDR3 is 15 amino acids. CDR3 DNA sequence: TGCGCCAGCAGCCGCGGGGACAGCGCGAACACTGAAGCTTTCTTT. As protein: CASSRGDSANTEAFF.

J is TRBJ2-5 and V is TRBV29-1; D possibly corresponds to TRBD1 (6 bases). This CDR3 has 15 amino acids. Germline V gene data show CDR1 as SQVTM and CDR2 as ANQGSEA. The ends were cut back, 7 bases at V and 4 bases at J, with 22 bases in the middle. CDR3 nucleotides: TGCAGCGCCGCAGCGACAGGAGTCCCAGGAGAGACCCAGTACTTC. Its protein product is CSAAATGVPGETQYF.

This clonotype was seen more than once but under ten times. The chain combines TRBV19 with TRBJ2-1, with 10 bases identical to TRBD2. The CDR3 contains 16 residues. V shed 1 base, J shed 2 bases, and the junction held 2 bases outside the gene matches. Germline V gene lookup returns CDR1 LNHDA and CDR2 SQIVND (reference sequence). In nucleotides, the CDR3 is TGTGCCAGTAGTATAGTTGGGACTAGCGCCTACAATGAGCAGTTCTTC. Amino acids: CASSIVGTSAYNEQFF. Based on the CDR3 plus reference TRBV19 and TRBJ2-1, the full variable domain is DGGITQSPKYLFRKEGQNVTLSCEQNLNHDAMYWYRQDPGQGLRLIYYSQIVNDFQKGDIAEGYSVSREKKESFPLTVTSAQKNPTAFYLCASSIVGTSAYNEQFFGPGTRLTVL.

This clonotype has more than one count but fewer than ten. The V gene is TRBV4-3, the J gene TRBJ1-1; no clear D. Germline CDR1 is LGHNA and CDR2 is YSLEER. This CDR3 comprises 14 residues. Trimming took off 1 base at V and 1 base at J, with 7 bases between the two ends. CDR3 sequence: CASSQVPGNTEAFF. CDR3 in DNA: TGCGCCAGCAGCCAAGTCCCGGGGAACACTGAAGCTTTCTTT.

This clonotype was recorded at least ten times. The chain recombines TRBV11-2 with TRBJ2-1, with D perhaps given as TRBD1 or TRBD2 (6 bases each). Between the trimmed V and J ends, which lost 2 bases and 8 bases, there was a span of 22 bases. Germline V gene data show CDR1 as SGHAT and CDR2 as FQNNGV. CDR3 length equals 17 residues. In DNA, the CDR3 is TGTGCCAGCAGCTTAAACGGGGGCCCAGGGGCTCGCGATGAGCAGTTCTTC. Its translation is CASSLNGGPGARDEQFF.

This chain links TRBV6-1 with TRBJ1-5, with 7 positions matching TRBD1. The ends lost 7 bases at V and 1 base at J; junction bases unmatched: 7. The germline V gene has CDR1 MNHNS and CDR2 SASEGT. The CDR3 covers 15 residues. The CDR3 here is CASTKQGGSNQPQHF. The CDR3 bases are TGTGCCAGCACCAAGCAGGGGGGGAGCAATCAGCCCCAGCATTTT.

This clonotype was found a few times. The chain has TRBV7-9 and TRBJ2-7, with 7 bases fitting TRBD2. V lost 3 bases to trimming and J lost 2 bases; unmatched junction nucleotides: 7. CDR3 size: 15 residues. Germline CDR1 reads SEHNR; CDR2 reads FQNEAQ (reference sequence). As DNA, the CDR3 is TGTGCCAGCAGCTTTGTGGCGGGAGAGGCCTACGAGCAGTACTTC. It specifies CASSFVAGEAYEQYF.

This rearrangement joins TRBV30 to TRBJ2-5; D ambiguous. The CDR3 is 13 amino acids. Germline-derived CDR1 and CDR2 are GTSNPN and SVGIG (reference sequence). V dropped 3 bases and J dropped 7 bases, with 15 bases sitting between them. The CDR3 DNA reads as TGTGCCTGGAGCCCCGCGAGCTCAAGGACCCAGTACTTC. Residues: CAWSPASSRTQYF.

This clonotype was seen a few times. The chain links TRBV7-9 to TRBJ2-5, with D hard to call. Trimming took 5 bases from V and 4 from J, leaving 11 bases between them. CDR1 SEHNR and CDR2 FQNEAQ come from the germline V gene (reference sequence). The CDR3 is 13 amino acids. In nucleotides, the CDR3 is TGTGCCAGCAGCCTACGACTTCGAGAGACCCAGTACTTC. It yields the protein CASSLRLRETQYF.

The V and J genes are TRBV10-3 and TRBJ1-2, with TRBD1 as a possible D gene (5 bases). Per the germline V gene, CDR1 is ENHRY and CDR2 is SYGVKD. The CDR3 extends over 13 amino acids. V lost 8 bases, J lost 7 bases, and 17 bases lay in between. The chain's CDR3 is CAIGGEGSPGYTF. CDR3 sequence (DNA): TGTGCCATCGGGGGGGAGGGGAGTCCTGGCTACACCTTC.

The CDR3 spells CASSSGLAGANVLTF. CDR3 DNA sequence: TGTGCCAGCAGTTCAGGACTGGCAGGGGCCAACGTCCTGACTTTC. This chain uses TRBV27 with TRBJ2-6, with TRBD2 as a possible D gene (5 bases). V shed 4 bases and J shed 4 bases, with 11 bases lying between them. The CDR3 has 15 residues. Germline CDR1 and CDR2: MNHEY and SMNVEV (reference sequence). Based on the CDR3 plus reference TRBV27 and TRBJ2-6, the full variable domain is EAQVTQNPRYLITVTGKKLTVTCSQNMNHEYMSWYRQDPGLGLRQIYYSMNVEVTDKGDVPEGYKVSRKEKRNFPLILESPSPNQTSLYFCASSSGLAGANVLTFGAGSRLTVL.

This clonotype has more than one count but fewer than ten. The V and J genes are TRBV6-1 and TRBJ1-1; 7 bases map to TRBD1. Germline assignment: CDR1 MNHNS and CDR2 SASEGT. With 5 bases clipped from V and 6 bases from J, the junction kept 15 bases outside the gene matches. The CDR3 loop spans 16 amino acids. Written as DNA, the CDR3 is TGTGCCAGCAGTTGGACAGGCGGTCCCGCGAGGGCTGAAGCTTTCTTT. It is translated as CASSWTGGPARAEAFF.

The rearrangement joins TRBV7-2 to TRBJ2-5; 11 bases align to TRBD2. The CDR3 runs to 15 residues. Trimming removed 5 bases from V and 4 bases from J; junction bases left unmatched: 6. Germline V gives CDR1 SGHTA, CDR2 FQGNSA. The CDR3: CASSLTSGMGETQYF. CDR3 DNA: TGTGCCAGCAGCCTGACTAGCGGGATGGGAGAGACCCAGTACTTC. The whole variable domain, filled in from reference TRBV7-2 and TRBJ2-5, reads GAGVSQSPSNKVTEKGKDVELRCDPISGHTALYWYRQSLGQGLEFLIYFQGNSAPDKSGLPSDRFSAERTGGSVSTLTIQRTQQEDSAVYLCASSLTSGMGETQYFGPGTRLLVL.

The CDR3 bases are TGTGCCATCAGTGCCGCGGTGAAAGAGACCCAGTACTTC. Its translation: CAISAAVKETQYF. This chain uses TRBV10-3 with TRBJ2-5; D remains ambiguous. CDR3 length equals 13 residues. Germline lookup yields CDR1 ENHRY and CDR2 SYGVKD. Trimming took 4 bases from V and 3 from J, leaving 9 bases between them.

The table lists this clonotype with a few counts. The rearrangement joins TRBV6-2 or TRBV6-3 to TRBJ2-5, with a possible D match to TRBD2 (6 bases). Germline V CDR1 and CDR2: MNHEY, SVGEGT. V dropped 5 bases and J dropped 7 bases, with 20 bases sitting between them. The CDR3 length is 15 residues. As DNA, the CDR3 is TGTGCCAGCAGTCTCCCGGGACTGGCGCGCGGGACCCAGTACTTC. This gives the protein CASSLPGLARGTQYF.